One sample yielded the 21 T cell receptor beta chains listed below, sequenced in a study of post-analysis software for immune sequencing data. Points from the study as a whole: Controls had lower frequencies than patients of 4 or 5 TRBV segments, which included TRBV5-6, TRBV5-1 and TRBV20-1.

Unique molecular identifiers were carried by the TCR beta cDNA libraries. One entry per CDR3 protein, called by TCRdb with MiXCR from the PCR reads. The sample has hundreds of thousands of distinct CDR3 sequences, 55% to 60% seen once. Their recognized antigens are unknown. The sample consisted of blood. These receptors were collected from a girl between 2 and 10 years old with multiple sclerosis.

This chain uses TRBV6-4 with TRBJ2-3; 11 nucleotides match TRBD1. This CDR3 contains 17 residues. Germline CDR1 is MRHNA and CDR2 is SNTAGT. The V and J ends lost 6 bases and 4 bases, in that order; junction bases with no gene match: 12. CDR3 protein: CASSPSARGQGADTQYF. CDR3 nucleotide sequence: TGTGCCAGCAGCCCTTCAGCCCGGGGACAGGGGGCAGATACGCAGTATTTT.

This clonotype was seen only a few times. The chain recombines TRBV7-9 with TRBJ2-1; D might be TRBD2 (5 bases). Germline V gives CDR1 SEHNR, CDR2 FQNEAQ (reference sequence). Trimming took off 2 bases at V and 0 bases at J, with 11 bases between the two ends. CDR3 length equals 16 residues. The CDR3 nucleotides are TGTGCCAGCAGCTTAAATCTGGGGAGCTCCTACAATGAGCAGTTCTTC. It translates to CASSLNLGSSYNEQFF.

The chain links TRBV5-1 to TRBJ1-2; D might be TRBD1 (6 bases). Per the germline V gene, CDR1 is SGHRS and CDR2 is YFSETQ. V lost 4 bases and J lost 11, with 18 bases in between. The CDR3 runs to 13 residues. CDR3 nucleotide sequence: TGCGCCAGCAGCCCTTGGCAGGGGACTGGATACACCTTC. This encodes CASSPWQGTGYTF.

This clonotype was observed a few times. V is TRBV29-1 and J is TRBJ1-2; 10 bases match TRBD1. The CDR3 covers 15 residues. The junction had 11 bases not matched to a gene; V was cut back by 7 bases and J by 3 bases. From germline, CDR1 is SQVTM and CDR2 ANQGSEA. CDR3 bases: TGCAGCGCAAACCCGGGACAGGGGATCGACTATGGCTACACCTTC. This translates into CSANPGQGIDYGYTF.

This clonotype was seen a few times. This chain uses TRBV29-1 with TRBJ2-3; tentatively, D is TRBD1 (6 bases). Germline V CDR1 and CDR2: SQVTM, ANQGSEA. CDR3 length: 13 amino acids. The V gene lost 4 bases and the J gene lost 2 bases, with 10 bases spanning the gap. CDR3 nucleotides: TGCAGCGTTGTACAGGGTGTCACAGATACGCAGTATTTT. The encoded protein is CSVVQGVTDTQYF.

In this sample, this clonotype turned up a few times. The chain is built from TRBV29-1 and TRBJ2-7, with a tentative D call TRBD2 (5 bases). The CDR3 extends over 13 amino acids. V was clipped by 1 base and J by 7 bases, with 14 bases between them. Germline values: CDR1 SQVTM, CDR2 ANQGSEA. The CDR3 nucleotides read TGCAGCGTTGAAGGACTTTCCTCGGGGGAGCAGTACTTC. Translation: CSVEGLSSGEQYF.

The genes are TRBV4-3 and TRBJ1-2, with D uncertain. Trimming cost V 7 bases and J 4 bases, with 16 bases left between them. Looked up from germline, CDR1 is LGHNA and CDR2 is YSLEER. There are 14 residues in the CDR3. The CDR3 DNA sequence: TGCGCCAGCACCTTTGGTGTCCCACCCTATGGCTACACCTTC. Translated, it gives CASTFGVPPYGYTF.

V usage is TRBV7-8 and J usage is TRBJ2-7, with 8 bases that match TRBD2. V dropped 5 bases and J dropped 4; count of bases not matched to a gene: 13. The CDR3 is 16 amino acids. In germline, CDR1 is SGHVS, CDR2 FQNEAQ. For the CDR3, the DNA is TGTGCCAGCAGCCCGGAAGGCACTAGCGGTCTTTACGAGCAGTACTTC. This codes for CASSPEGTSGLYEQYF.

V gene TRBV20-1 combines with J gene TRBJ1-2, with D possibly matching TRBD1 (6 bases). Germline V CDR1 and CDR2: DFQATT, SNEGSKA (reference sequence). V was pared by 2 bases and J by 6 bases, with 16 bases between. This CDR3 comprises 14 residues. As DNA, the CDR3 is TGCAGTGCTAGATCAGCGGCCAGGGGAAATGGCTACACCTTC. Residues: CSARSAARGNGYTF.

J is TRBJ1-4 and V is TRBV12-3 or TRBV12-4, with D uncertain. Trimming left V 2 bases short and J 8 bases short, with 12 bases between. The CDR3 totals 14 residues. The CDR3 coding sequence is TGTGCCAGCAGTTTACACCAGGAGGAAGAAAAACTGTTTTTT. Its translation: CASSLHQEEEKLFF.

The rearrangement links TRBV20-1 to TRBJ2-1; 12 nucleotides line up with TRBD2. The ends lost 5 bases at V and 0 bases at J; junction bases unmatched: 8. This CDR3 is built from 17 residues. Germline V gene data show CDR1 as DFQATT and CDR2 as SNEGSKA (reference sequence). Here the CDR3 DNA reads TGCAGTGCTTTGGGGACTAGCGGGCGGAGCTCCTACAATGAGCAGTTCTTC. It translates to CSALGTSGRSSYNEQFF.

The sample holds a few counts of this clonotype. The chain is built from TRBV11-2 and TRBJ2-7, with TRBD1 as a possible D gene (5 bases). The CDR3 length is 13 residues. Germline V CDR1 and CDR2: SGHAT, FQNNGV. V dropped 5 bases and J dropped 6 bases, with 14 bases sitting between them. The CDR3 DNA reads TGTGCCAGCAGCCCCCCCAGGGCGGTCGAGCAGTACTTC. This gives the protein CASSPPRAVEQYF. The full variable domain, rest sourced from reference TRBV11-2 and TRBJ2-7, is EAGVAQSPRYKIIEKRQSVAFWCNPISGHATLYWYQQILGQGPKLLIQFQNNGVVDDSQLPKDRFSAERLKGVDSTLKIQPAKLEDSAVYLCASSPPRAVEQYFGPGTRLTVT.

This chain's CDR3 is CASSLDLSDTQYF. The CDR3 nucleotides are TGTGCCAGCAGCCTGGACCTTAGCGATACGCAGTATTTT. V is TRBV5-6 and J is TRBJ2-3; D not certain. V was shortened by 4 bases and J by 6 bases, with 12 bases between the two germline ends. Per germline, CDR1 SGHDT and CDR2 YYEEEE. The CDR3 runs to 13 residues.

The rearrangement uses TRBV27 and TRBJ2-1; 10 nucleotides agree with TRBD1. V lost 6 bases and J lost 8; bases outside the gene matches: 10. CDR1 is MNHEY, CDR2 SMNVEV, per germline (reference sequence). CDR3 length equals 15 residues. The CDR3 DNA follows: TGTGCCAGCAGCCCCGGGACAGGGGCCAGGGATGAGCAGTTCTTC. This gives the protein CASSPGTGARDEQFF.

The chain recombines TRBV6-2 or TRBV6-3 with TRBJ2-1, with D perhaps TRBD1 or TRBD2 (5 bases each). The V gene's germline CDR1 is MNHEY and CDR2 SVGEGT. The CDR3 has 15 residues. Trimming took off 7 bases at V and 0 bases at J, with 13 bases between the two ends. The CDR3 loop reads CASNTVGGSYNEQFF. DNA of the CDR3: TGTGCCAGCAACACCGTTGGGGGCTCCTACAATGAGCAGTTCTTC.

CDR3 region: CASSDNIGSTDTQYF. The CDR3 DNA follows: TGTGCCAGCAGTGATAATATAGGTAGTACAGATACGCAGTATTTT. The V and J genes are TRBV25-1 and TRBJ2-3, with unresolved D. V gave up 3 bases and J gave up 3 bases, with 13 bases separating them. Looked up from germline, CDR1 is MGHDK and CDR2 is SYGVNS. This CDR3 has 15 residues.

The CDR3 region has the DNA TGTGCCAGCAGTTTGGCCGGGTACGGGAGAGGCGATGAGCAGTTCTTC. Residues: CASSLAGYGRGDEQFF. The chain has TRBV6-8 and TRBJ2-1; TRBD2 is a possible D gene (6 bases). CDR1 and CDR2 (germline): MNHGY, SAAAGT. This CDR3 contains 16 residues. V was pared by 4 bases and J by 8 bases, with 21 bases between.

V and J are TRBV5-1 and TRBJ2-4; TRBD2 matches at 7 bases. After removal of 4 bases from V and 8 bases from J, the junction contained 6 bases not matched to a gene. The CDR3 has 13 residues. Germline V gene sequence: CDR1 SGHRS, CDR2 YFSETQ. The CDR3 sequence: CASSLGGIDIQYF. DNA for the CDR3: TGCGCCAGCAGCCTGGGGGGGATAGACATTCAGTACTTC.

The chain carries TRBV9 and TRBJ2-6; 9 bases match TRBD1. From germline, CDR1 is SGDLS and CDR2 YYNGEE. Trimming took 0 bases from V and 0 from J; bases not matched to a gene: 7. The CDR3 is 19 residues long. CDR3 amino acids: CASSVGGTGQFSGANVLTF. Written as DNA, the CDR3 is TGTGCCAGCAGCGTAGGGGGGACAGGGCAATTCTCTGGGGCCAACGTCCTGACTTTC.

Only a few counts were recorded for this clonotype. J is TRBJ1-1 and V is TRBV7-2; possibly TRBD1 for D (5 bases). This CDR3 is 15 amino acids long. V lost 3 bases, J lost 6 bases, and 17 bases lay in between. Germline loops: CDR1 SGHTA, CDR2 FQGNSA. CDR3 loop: CASSLEFRGRAEAFF. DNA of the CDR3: TGTGCCAGCAGCTTGGAGTTTCGGGGGAGGGCTGAAGCTTTCTTT.

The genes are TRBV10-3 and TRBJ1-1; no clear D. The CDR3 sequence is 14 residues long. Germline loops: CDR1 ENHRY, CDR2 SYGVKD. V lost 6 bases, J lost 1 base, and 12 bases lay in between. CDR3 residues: CAIRAAAGNTEAFF. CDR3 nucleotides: TGTGCCATCAGGGCGGCAGCGGGGAACACTGAAGCTTTCTTT.